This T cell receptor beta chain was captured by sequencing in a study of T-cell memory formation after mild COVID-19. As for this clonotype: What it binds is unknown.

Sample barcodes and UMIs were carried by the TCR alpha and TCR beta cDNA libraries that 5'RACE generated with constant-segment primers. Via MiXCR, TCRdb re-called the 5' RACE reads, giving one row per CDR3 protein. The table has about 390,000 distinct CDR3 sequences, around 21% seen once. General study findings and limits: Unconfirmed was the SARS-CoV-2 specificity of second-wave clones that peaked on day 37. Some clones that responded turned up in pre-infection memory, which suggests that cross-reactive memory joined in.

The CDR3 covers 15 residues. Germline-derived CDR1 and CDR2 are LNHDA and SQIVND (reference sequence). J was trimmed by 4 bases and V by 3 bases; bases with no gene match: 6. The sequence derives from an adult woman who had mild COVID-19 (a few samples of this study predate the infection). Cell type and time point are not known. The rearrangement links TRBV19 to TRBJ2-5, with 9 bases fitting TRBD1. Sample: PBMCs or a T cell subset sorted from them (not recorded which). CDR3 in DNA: TGTGCCAGTAGTATTTCCGGGACAGGGTTAGAGACCCAGTACTTC. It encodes CASSISGTGLETQYF. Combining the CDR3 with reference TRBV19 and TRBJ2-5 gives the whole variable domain DGGITQSPKYLFRKEGQNVTLSCEQNLNHDAMYWYRQDPGQGLRLIYYSQIVNDFQKGDIAEGYSVSREKKESFPLTVTSAQKNPTAFYLCASSISGTGLETQYFGPGTRLLVL.